The source of this TCR beta chain is a study of Ad26.COV2.S vaccination and SARS-CoV-2 variants. TCRdb's table, derived via immunoSEQ multiplex PCR, lists solely in-frame clones and lacks some. The table has tens of thousands of clones, roughly 84% seen once. About this clone itself: Its antigen is unidentified.

Study conclusions and caveats: It is possible that the TCR breadth and depth analyses underestimated the total T cell responses. A substantial breadth of spike-specific CD8+ and CD4+ T cell responses after vaccination has been reported. Vaccine recipients posted higher spike-specific TCR breadth than their placebo counterparts. Recipients of either vaccine or placebo displayed similar breadth of non-spike TCRs.

This CDR3 comprises 13 residues. Germline V gene data show CDR1 as DFQATT and CDR2 as SNEGSKA (reference sequence). Trimming cost V 3 bases and J 3 bases, with 8 bases left between them. The rearrangement joins TRBV20-1 to TRBJ2-2; the D gene is possibly TRBD1 (5 bases). The receptor was isolated from a human donor who had recovered from COVID-19. The starting material was peripheral blood, obtained after recovery from COVID-19. This CDR3 reads CSASVRDTGELFF. DNA for the CDR3: TGCAGTGCTAGTGTCAGGGACACCGGGGAGCTGTTTTTT.